A single sample is the source of the 20 T cell receptor beta chains below, sequenced in a study of T cells in Graves' hyperthyroidism and ophthalmopathy. The CDR3 regions of TCR beta were amplified from RNA transcripts. Using the HTBI primer set, a first-round RT-PCR was run on the TCR CDR3. TCRdb fed the multiplex PCR reads into MiXCR, producing one record per CDR3 protein. The sample holds 400,000 to 600,000 distinct CDR3 sequences, around 21% seen once. Source material: blood. The receptor set was obtained from a man between 18 and 35 years old with Graves' hyperthyroidism.

The chain carries TRBV6-1 and TRBJ2-7; 7 bases fit TRBD1. The CDR3 has 13 amino acids. With V trimmed by 8 bases and J by 2 bases, 6 bases remained unmatched. The V gene's germline CDR1 is MNHNS and CDR2 SASEGT. The CDR3 protein is CASEDRRTYEQYF. For the CDR3, the DNA is TGTGCCAGCGAGGACAGGCGAACCTACGAGCAGTACTTC.

This clonotype was observed at least ten times. CDR3 DNA sequence: TGTGCCAGCAGTTTTTGGGGCCAGGGAGATCAGCCCCAGCATTTT. It encodes CASSFWGQGDQPQHF. The rearrangement uses TRBV12-3 or TRBV12-4 and TRBJ1-5; a weak D match, TRBD1 (5 bases). CDR3 length: 15 residues. V shed 3 bases and J shed 5 bases, with 14 bases lying between them.

The genes are TRBV9 and TRBJ2-7; 7 positions agree with TRBD2. V lost 4 bases to trimming and J lost 2 bases; unmatched junction nucleotides: 9. Per germline, CDR1 SGDLS and CDR2 YYNGEE. This CDR3 region has 15 residues. This CDR3 reads CASSFRDYHTYEQYF. DNA for the CDR3: TGTGCCAGCAGCTTCCGGGACTACCACACCTACGAGCAGTACTTC. The complete variable domain, with remaining parts taken from reference TRBV9 and TRBJ2-7, reads DSGVTQTPKHLITATGQRVTLRCSPRSGDLSVYWYQQSLDQGLQFLIQYYNGEERAKGNILERFSAQQFPDLHSELNLSSLELGDSALYFCASSFRDYHTYEQYFGPGTRLTVT.

At least ten counts were recorded for this clonotype. V gene TRBV27 combines with J gene TRBJ1-1; D is uncertain. Germline-derived CDR1 and CDR2 are MNHEY and SMNVEV (reference sequence). There are 14 residues in the CDR3. V lost 1 base and J 2 bases, leaving 8 bases between the germline ends. This chain's CDR3 is CASSLYSINTEAFF. The CDR3 nucleotides are TGTGCCAGCAGTTTATACAGCATTAACACTGAAGCTTTCTTT.

The genes are TRBV6-2 or TRBV6-3 and TRBJ1-2; possibly TRBD1 for D (6 bases). Germline V gene lookup returns CDR1 MNHEY and CDR2 SVGEGT. The CDR3 is 16 amino acids. Trimming took 4 bases from V and 4 from J, leaving 19 bases between them. DNA for the CDR3: TGTGCCAGCAGTTTTCACCGGACAGAGATAAGCTATGGCTACACCTTC. It specifies CASSFHRTEISYGYTF.

This clonotype was recorded at least ten times. V is TRBV7-2 and J is TRBJ1-5; maybe TRBD1 (5 bases). Trimming pared 5 bases from V and 11 bases from J, leaving 16 bases between. The CDR3 sequence is 13 residues long. Germline V CDR1 and CDR2: SGHTA, FQGNSA. The CDR3: CASSRDGVRTQHF. The CDR3 nucleotides are TGTGCCAGCAGCCGGGACGGGGTACGGACCCAGCATTTT. Using reference TRBV7-2 and TRBJ1-5 for the parts outside the CDR3, the full variable domain is GAGVSQSPSNKVTEKGKDVELRCDPISGHTALYWYRQSLGQGLEFLIYFQGNSAPDKSGLPSDRFSAERTGGSVSTLTIQRTQQEDSAVYLCASSRDGVRTQHFGDGTRLSIL.

This clonotype was detected ten times or more. This chain links TRBV6-1 with TRBJ2-6; unclear D gene. The length of the CDR3 is 13 residues. CDR1 and CDR2 from the germline V gene are MNHNS and SASEGT. Trimming took off 6 bases at V and 4 bases at J, with 7 bases between the two ends. CDR3 nucleotide sequence: TGTGCCAGCAGAATCAGGGGGGCCAACGTCCTGACTTTC. This sequence encodes CASRIRGANVLTF.

The chain combines TRBV27 with TRBJ1-5; D is perhaps TRBD1 (5 bases). Trimming left V 3 bases short and J 7 bases short, with 13 bases between. The CDR3 consists of 14 residues. Germline CDR1 reads MNHEY; CDR2 reads SMNVEV (reference sequence). CDR3 in DNA: TGTGCCAGCAGTTTGGGGGACGCAGGCCAGCCCCAGCATTTT. This codes for CASSLGDAGQPQHF.

On this clonotype: A single base separates this from a much larger clone, so it may be a read error. This chain uses TRBV2 with TRBJ2-5, with 7 positions matching TRBD1. The CDR3 has 15 residues. From germline, CDR1 is SNHLY and CDR2 FYNNEI. The CDR3 sequence: CASSEKGARKETKYF. The DNA for the CDR3 is TGTGCCAGCAGTGAAAAGGGGGCGCGAAAAGAGACCAAGTACTTC.

This rearrangement joins TRBV9 to TRBJ2-5; D may be TRBD2 (5 bases). V lost 0 bases to trimming and J lost 5 bases, with 14 bases between them. This CDR3 has 15 residues. CDR1 and CDR2 from the germline V gene are SGDLS and YYNGEE. The CDR3 protein is CASSVGPSPGETQYF. As DNA, the CDR3 is TGTGCCAGCAGCGTAGGCCCTAGCCCCGGGGAGACCCAGTACTTC. The entire variable domain, with the rest obtained from reference TRBV9 and TRBJ2-5, is as follows: DSGVTQTPKHLITATGQRVTLRCSPRSGDLSVYWYQQSLDQGLQFLIQYYNGEERAKGNILERFSAQQFPDLHSELNLSSLELGDSALYFCASSVGPSPGETQYFGPGTRLLVL.

This clonotype has more than one count but fewer than ten. The chain employs TRBV5-1 and TRBJ2-7, with D perhaps TRBD1 (6 bases). The CDR3 sequence is 13 residues long. Trimming cost V 3 bases and J 2 bases, with 9 bases left between them. CDR1 is SGHRS, CDR2 YFSETQ, per germline. CDR3 DNA sequence: TGCGCCAGCAGCTGGGACAAGACCTACGAGCAGTACTTC. Protein: CASSWDKTYEQYF.

As regards this clonotype: This clone may be a read error of a much larger clone one base away. The CDR3 carries no conserved terminal phenylalanine or tryptophan, so it likely arises from a read error. The rearrangement joins TRBV2 to TRBJ1-5; D remains ambiguous. The CDR3 sequence is 13 residues long. Germline V gives CDR1 SNHLY, CDR2 FYNNEI. Written as DNA, the CDR3 is TGTGCCAGCAGTGAATTGGCGAATCAGGCCCAGCATGTT. It translates to CASSELANQAQHV.

This clonotype was seen many times. The chain carries TRBV20-1 and TRBJ2-5, with D perhaps matching TRBD2 (6 bases). The V end lost 6 bases, the J end lost 14 bases, and 22 bases lay between the germline ends. The germline CDR1 and CDR2 sequences are DFQATT and SNEGSKA (reference sequence). The CDR3 has 12 residues. CDR3 amino acids: CSAKDWRGLIYF. The DNA of the CDR3 is TGCAGTGCCAAAGACTGGCGGGGACTGATCTACTTC.

The chain couples TRBV20-1 to TRBJ1-1; no firm D call. V gave up 0 bases and J gave up 4 bases, with 15 bases separating them. Germline V CDR1 and CDR2: DFQATT, SNEGSKA (reference sequence). This CDR3 has 15 amino acids. The chain's CDR3 is CSARDIGRSGTEAFF. CDR3 coding DNA: TGCAGTGCTAGAGATATTGGTAGGTCGGGCACTGAAGCTTTCTTT.

The table lists this clonotype with many counts. The chain employs TRBV12-3 or TRBV12-4 and TRBJ2-2, with 11 bases matching TRBD2. The CDR3 is made up of 15 amino acids. The V gene end was trimmed by 6 bases and the J gene end by 6 bases; junction bases not matched to a gene: 6. The CDR3: CASSLSGGAPGELFF. The CDR3 DNA is TGTGCCAGCAGCCTTAGCGGGGGGGCCCCCGGGGAGCTGTTTTTT.

The sample holds many counts of this clonotype. The chain combines TRBV19 with TRBJ1-2; D uncertain. The CDR3 consists of 13 residues. Trimming cost V 10 bases and J 8 bases, with 20 bases left between them. Germline-derived CDR1 and CDR2 are LNHDA and SQIVND (reference sequence). The CDR3 is CATMENRVKGYTF. CDR3 sequence (DNA): TGTGCCACAATGGAGAATAGAGTGAAAGGCTACACCTTC.

This clonotype was picked up many times. The CDR3 sequence is CASSDASGAYGYTF. The CDR3, as DNA: TGTGCCAGCAGCGACGCTTCAGGGGCCTATGGCTACACCTTC. The chain links TRBV9 to TRBJ1-2; TRBD1 might be the D (6 bases). Per germline, CDR1 SGDLS and CDR2 YYNGEE. Trimming removed 3 bases at V and 4 bases at J, with 13 bases between. The CDR3 runs 14 residues. Full variable domain (rest looked up from reference TRBV9 and TRBJ1-2): DSGVTQTPKHLITATGQRVTLRCSPRSGDLSVYWYQQSLDQGLQFLIQYYNGEERAKGNILERFSAQQFPDLHSELNLSSLELGDSALYFCASSDASGAYGYTFGSGTRLTVV.

The chain joins TRBV6-1 to TRBJ2-7; D may be TRBD1 (5 bases). Trimming removed 7 bases at V and 0 bases at J, with 10 bases between. This CDR3 has 13 residues. The germline V gene encodes CDR1 MNHNS and CDR2 SASEGT. CDR3: CASNPDISYEQYF. In DNA form, the CDR3 reads TGTGCCAGCAATCCGGACATCTCCTACGAGCAGTACTTC.

This clonotype was seen many times. This chain connects TRBV12-3 or TRBV12-4 to TRBJ2-7; D ambiguous. The CDR3 extends over 14 amino acids. Trimming shortened V by 6 bases and J by 3 bases, and 15 bases separated the two germline ends. The CDR3 is CASRSGPGGYEQYF. CDR3 bases: TGTGCCAGCAGATCGGGTCCCGGCGGCTACGAGCAGTACTTC.

V and J are TRBV20-1 and TRBJ2-2, with 10 nucleotides matching TRBD2. CDR3 length: 19 residues. V trimming: 0 bases; J trimming: 0 bases; junction bases outside the gene matches: 10. Germline V gene data show CDR1 as DFQATT and CDR2 as SNEGSKA (reference sequence). The DNA of the CDR3 is TGCAGTGCTAGAGATCCGGCTAGCGGGAGAAAGACGAACACCGGGGAGCTGTTTTTT. Its protein is CSARDPASGRKTNTGELFF.